This entry is about one T cell receptor beta chain. The data stem from a study of cytomegalovirus exposure and HLA in healthy donors. It was with 60 Vbeta and 13 Jbeta primers that the PCR ran. Only in-frame clones appear in the TCRdb table, and some are missing; sequencing was by immunoSEQ multiplex PCR. Of some 150,000 clones listed, roughly 85% were seen once; the top ten hold about 1.6%. In germline, CDR1 is SNHLY, CDR2 FYNNEI. The length of the CDR3 is 12 residues. V lost 5 bases and J lost 3, with 8 bases in between. The chain couples TRBV2 to TRBJ2-7; weak D call: TRBD1 (5 bases). This TCR was recovered from a male donor in good health and CMV-seronegative. Source material: PBMCs. The CDR3 reads CASSNDSYEQYF. CDR3 DNA: TGTGCCAGCAGTAACGACAGCTACGAGCAGTACTTC.